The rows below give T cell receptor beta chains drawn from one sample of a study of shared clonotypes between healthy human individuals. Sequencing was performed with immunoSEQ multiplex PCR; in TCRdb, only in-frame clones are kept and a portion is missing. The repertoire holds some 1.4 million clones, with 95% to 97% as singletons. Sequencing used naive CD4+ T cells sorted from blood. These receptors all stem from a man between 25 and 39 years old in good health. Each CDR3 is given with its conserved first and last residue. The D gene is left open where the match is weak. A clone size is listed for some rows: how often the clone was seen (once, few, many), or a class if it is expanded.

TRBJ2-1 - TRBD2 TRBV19 TGTGCCAGTAGTATAGTGGGACTAGCGGGGCTTTACAATGAGCAGTTCTTC CASSIVGLAGLYNEQFF
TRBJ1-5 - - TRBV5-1 TGCGCCAGCAGCTCGGACGGTCTCAATCAGCCCCAGCATTTT CASSSDGLNQPQHF
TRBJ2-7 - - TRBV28 TGTGCCAGCAGTTCCCCCCAGCGACCCCGTCGGGAGCAGTACTTC CASSSPQRPRREQYF
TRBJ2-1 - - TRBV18 TGTGCCAGCTCACCAGTCTGGCGGGCGAGCTCCTACAATGAGCAGTTCTTC CASSPVWRASSYNEQFF
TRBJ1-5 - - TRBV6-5 TGTGCCAGCAGTACTACAAGGGGACAGCCCCAGCATTTT CASSTTRGQPQHF
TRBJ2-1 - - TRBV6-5 TGTGCCAGCAGTTACGATGGATACAATGAGCAGTTCTTC CASSYDGYNEQFF
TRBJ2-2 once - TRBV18 TGTGCCAGCTCACCTCGGGAACCGAAGGTCGGGGAGCTGTTTTTT CASSPREPKVGELFF
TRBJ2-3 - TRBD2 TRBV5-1 TGCGCCAGCAGCATAACTAGCGGGTCCCTTGATACGCAGTATTTT CASSITSGSLDTQYF
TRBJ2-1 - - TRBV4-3 TGCGCCAGCAGCCGTCGAGTCCCCTCATGGTCTTTCCCCATCAATGAGCAGTTCTTC CASSRRVPSWSFPINEQFF
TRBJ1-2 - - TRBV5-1 TGCGCCAGCAGCTTCAGGGCAGAGAACTATGGCTACACCTTC CASSFRAENYGYTF
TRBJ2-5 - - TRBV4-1 TGCGCCAGCAGCCCAGGGTTTATTGAGACCCAGTACTTC CASSPGFIETQYF
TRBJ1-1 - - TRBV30 TGTGCCTGGAGTGGTTCCGGGGGCACTGAAGCTTTCTTT CAWSGSGGTEAFF
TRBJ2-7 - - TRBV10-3 TGTGCCATCAGTGCCATTCTAGGGGACGAGCAGTACTTC CAISAILGDEQYF
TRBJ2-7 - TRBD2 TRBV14 TGTGCCAGCAGCCAAGGACTAGCGGCACTCTACGAGCAGTACTTC CASSQGLAALYEQYF
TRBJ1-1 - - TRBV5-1 TGCGCCAGCAGCCCTAGGGGGGGTCTGAACACTGAAGCTTTCTTT CASSPRGGLNTEAFF
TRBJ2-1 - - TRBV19 TGTGCCAGTACACTTTACGAAGAAAAGTACAATGAGCAGTTCTTC CASTLYEEKYNEQFF
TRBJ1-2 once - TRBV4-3 TGCGCCAGCAGCCAAGAACAGAACTATGGCTACACCTTC CASSQEQNYGYTF
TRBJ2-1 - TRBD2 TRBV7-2 TGTGCCAGCAGCTTAGGGTTACTACCGGGACTAGCCGGAAATGAGCAGTTCTTC CASSLGLLPGLAGNEQFF
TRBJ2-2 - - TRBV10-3 TGTGCCATCAGTGAGCGAGGGGGAACGGCGAACACCGGGGAGCTGTTTTTT CAISERGGTANTGELFF
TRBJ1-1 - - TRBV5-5 TGTGCCAGCAGCTCATGGTTAGCCCATGAAGCTTTCTTT CASSSWLAHEAFF
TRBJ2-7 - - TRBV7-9 TGTGCCAGCAGCTCAATACAGGCTGGCTACGAGCAGTACTTC CASSSIQAGYEQYF
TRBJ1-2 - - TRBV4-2 TGTGCCAGCAGCCAAGACAGGTTAGGAGGCTACACCTTC CASSQDRLGGYTF
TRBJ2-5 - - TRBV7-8 TGTGCCAGCAGCTCAAGGACAATTCAGGAGACCCAGTACTTC CASSSRTIQETQYF
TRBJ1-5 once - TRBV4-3 TGCGCCAGCAGCCACAACTCGGGTTCCAATCAGCCCCAGCATTTT CASSHNSGSNQPQHF
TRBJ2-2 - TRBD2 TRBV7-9 TGTGCCAGCAGCTTATTGCCTAGCGGCTACACCGGGGAGCTGTTTTTT CASSLLPSGYTGELFF
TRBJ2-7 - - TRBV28 TGTGCCAGCAGTTTTAGGCAGGGATCGAGACTAGAGTCCTACGAGCAGTACTTC CASSFRQGSRLESYEQYF
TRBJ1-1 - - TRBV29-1 TGCAGCGTGTTGGGACGACCCTCGAACACTGAAGCTTTCTTT CSVLGRPSNTEAFF
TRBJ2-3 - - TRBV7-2 TGTGCCAGCAGCTTAAGGCGAATAGCGTCCGCAGATACGCAGTATTTT CASSLRRIASADTQYF
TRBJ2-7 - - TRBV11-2 TGTGCCAGCAGCTTACGGAGGCCAGCCCGGGAGTCCTCCTACGAGCAGTACTTC CASSLRRPARESSYEQYF
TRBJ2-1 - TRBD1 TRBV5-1 TGCGCCAGCAGCGCAGACCTAACCGGGACAGGTTACAATGAGCAGTTCTTC CASSADLTGTGYNEQFF
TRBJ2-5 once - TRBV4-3 TGCGCCAGCAGCCAAGAAACATTGCCAGGGGAGACCCAGTACTTC CASSQETLPGETQYF
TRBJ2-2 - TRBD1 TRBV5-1 TGCGCCAGCAGCTTGCTTGGGACAGTCAACACCGGGGAGCTGTTTTTT CASSLLGTVNTGELFF
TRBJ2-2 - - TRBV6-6 TGTGCCAGCAGTTATCTGCAGGCCCTTAGCGCCGGGGAGCTGTTTTTT CASSYLQALSAGELFF
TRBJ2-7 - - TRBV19 TGTGCCAGTAGTTTGGCGAGTACCTACGAGCAGTACTTC CASSLASTYEQYF
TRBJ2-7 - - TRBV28 TGTGCCAGCAGTTTAATCAGGTTAGCCTCCTACGAGCAGTACTTC CASSLIRLASYEQYF
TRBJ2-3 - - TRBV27 TGTGCCAGCAGTTCCCGGCGGGCCCAGACGCAGTATTTT CASSSRRAQTQYF